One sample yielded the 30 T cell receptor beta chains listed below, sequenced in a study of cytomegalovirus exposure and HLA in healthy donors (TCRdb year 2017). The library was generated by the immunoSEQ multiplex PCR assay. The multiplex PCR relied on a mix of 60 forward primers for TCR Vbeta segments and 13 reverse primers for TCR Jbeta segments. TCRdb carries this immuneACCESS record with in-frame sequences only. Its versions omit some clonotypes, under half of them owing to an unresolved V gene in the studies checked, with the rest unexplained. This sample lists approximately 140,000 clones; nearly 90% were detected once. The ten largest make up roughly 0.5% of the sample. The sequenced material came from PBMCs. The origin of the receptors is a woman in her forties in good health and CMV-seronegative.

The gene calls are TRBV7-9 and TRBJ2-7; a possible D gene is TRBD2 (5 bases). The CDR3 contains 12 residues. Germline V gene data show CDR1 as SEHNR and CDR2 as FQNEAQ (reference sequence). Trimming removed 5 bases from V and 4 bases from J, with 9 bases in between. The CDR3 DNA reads TGTGCCAGCAGCAGACTATTGTACGAGCAGTACTTC. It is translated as CASSRLLYEQYF.

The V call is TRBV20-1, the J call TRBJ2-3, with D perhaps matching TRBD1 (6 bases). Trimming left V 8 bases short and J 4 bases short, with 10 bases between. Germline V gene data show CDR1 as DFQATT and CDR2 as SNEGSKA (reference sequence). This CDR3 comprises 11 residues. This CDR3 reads CSPRGSDTQYF. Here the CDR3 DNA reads TGCAGTCCCAGGGGATCAGATACGCAGTATTTT.

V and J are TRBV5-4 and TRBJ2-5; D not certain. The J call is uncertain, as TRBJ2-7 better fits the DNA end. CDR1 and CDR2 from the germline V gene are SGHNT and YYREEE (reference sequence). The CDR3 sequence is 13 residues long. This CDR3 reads CASSLVSRNEQYF. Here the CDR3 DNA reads TGTGCCAGCAGCTTGGTTTCGAGGAACGAGCAGTACTTC.

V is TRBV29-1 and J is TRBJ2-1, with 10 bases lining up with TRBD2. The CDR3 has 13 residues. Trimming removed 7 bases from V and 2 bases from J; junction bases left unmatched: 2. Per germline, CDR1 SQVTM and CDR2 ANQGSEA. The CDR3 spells CSGTSGAYNEQFF. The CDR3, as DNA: TGCAGCGGAACTAGCGGGGCCTACAATGAGCAGTTCTTC.

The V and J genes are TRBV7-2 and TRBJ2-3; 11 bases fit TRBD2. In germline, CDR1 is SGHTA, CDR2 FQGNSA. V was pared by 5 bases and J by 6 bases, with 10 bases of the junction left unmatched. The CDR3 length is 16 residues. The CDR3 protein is CASSPGLAGAGDTQYF. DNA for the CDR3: TGTGCCAGCAGCCCAGGACTAGCGGGTGCTGGGGATACGCAGTATTTT.

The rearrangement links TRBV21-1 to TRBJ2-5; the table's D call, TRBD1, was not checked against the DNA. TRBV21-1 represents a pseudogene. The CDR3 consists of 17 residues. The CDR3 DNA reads TGTGCCAGCAGCGAGACCCCGACAGGGGGGGTTATGGAGACCCAGTACTTC. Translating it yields CASSETPTGGVMETQYF.

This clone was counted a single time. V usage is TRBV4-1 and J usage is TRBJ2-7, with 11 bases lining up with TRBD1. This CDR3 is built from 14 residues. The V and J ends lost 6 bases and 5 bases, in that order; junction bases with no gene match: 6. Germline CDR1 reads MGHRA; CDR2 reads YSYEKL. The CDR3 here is CASRTPGQGDEQYF. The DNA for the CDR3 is TGCGCCAGCAGAACCCCGGGACAGGGGGACGAGCAGTACTTC.

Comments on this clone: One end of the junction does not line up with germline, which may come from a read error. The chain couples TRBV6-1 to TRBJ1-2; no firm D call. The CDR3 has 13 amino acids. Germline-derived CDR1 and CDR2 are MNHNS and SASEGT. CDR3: CASSVRPLSLIAF. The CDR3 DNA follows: TGTGCCAGCAGTGTGCGGCCGCTATCCCTTATTGCCTTC.

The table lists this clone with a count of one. CDR3 sequence: CASSLVPSGSGSSHNEQFF. As DNA, the CDR3 is TGCGCCAGCAGCTTAGTTCCTAGCGGGAGTGGTAGTTCCCACAATGAGCAGTTCTTC. V is TRBV5-1 and J is TRBJ2-1; 10 positions agree with TRBD2. After removal of 2 bases from V and 5 bases from J, the junction contained 16 bases not matched to a gene. The V gene's germline CDR1 is SGHRS and CDR2 YFSETQ. CDR3 length: 19 amino acids.

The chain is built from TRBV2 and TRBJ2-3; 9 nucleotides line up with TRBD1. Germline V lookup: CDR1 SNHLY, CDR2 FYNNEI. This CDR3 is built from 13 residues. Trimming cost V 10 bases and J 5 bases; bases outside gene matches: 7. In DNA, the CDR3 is TGTGCCATCACGGGACAGGGACGAGATACGCAGTATTTT. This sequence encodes CAITGQGRDTQYF. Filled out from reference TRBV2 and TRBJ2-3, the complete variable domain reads EPEVTQTPSHQVTQMGQEVILRCVPISNHLYFYWYRQILGQKVEFLVSFYNNEISEKSEIFDDQFSVERPDGSNFTLKIRSTKLEDSAMYFCAITGQGRDTQYFGPGTRLTVL.

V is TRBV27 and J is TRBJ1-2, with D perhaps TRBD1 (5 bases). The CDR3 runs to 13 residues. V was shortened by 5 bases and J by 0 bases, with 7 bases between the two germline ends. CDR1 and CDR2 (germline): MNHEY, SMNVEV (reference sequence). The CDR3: CASSRTPNYGYTF. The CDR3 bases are TGTGCCAGCAGTAGGACACCTAACTATGGCTACACCTTC.

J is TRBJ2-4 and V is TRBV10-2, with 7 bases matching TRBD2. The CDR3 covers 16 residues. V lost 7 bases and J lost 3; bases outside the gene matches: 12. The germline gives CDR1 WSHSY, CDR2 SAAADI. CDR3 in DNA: TGCGCCAGCATGCGGGAGATCCGAAGGAGCAAAAACATTCAGTACTTC. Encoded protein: CASMREIRRSKNIQYF.

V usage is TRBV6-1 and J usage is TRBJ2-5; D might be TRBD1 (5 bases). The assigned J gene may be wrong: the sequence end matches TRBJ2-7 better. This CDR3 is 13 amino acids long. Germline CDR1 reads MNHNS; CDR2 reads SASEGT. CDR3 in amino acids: CASSGLTVHEQYF. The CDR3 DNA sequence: TGTGCCAGCAGTGGCTTGACAGTTCACGAGCAGTACTTC.

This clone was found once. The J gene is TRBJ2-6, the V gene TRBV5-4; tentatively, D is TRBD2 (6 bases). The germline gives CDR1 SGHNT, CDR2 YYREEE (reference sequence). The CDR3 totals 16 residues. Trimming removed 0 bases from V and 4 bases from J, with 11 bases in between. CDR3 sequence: CASSLGGASGANVLTF. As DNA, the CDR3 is TGTGCCAGCAGCTTGGGCGGGGCTTCAGGGGCCAACGTCCTGACTTTC.

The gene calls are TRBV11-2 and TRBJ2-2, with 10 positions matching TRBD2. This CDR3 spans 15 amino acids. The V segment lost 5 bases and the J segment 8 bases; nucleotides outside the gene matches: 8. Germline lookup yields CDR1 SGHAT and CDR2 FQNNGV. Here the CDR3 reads CASSPRASGSGELFF. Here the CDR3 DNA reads TGTGCCAGCAGCCCCCGGGCTAGCGGGAGTGGGGAGCTGTTTTTT.

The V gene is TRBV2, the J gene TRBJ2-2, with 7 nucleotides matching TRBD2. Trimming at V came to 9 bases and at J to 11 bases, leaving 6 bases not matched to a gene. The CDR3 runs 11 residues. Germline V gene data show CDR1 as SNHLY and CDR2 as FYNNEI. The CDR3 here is CARGGLGELFF. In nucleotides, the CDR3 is TGTGCCAGGGGGGGGTTGGGAGAGCTGTTTTTT.

DNA of the CDR3: TGTGCCAGCAGACCAACTAGCACAGATACGCAGTATTTT. Encoded protein: CASRPTSTDTQYF. The gene calls are TRBV7-9 and TRBJ2-3; D remains unclear. The CDR3 has 13 amino acids. CDR1 is SEHNR and CDR2 is FQNEAQ in the germline V gene (reference sequence). V was clipped by 6 bases and J by 0 bases, with 7 bases between them.

The CDR3 loop reads CASYQATNTGELFF. The CDR3 nucleotides read TGCGCCAGCTACCAGGCTACGAACACCGGGGAGCTGTTTTTT. This chain links TRBV5-1 with TRBJ2-2; D is uncertain. Germline assignment: CDR1 SGHRS and CDR2 YFSETQ. V lost 7 bases, J lost 0 bases, and 10 bases lay in between. The length of the CDR3 is 14 residues.

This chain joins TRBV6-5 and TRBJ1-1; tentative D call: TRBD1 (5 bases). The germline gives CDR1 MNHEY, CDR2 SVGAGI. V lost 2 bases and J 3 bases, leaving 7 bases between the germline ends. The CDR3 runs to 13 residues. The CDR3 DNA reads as TGTGCCAGCAGTTACCGGGGGGACACTGAAGCTTTCTTT. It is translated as CASSYRGDTEAFF.

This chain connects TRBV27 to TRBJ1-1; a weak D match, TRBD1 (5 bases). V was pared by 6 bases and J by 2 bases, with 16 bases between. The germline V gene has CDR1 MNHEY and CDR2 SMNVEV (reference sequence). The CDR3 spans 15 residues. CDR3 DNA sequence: TGTGCCAGCAGCCTTCAGGGATTTCTTAACACTGAAGCTTTCTTT. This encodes CASSLQGFLNTEAFF.

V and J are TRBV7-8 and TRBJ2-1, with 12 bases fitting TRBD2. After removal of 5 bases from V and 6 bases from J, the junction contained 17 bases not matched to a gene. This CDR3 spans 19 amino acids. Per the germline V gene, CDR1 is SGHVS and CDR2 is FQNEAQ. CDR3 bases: TGTGCCAGCAGCCCGCGAACTAGCGGGGGGCAAAGGATCGGCAATGAGCAGTTCTTC. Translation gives CASSPRTSGGQRIGNEQFF.

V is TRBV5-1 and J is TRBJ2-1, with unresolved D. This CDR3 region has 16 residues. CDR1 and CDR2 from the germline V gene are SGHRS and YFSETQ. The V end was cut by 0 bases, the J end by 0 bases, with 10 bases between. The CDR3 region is CASSLALGSSYNEQFF. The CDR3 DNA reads TGCGCCAGCAGCTTGGCCCTGGGCAGCTCCTACAATGAGCAGTTCTTC.

CDR3 sequence reads: CASSVRADSPLHF. CDR3 DNA: TGTGCCAGCAGTGTCAGGGCGGATTCACCCCTCCACTTT. The chain employs TRBV6-4 and TRBJ1-6; D may be TRBD1 (5 bases). The CDR3 is 13 residues long. Germline-derived CDR1 and CDR2 are MRHNA and SNTAGT. Trimming took 4 bases from V and 8 from J, leaving 9 bases between them.

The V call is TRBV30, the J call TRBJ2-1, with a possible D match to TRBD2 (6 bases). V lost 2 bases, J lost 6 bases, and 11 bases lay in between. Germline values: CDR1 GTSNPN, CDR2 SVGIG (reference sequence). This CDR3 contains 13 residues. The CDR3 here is CAWSRESANEQFF. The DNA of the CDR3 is TGTGCCTGGAGTCGGGAGTCTGCCAATGAGCAGTTCTTC.

CDR3 DNA sequence: TGTGCCAGGGCCGGGGCTAGCGGGATGACAGATACGCAGTATTTT. Translated, it gives CARAGASGMTDTQYF. The chain has TRBV2 and TRBJ2-3; 9 nucleotides agree with TRBD2. Germline V gene lookup returns CDR1 SNHLY and CDR2 FYNNEI. Trimming cost V 9 bases and J 3 bases; bases outside gene matches: 10. There are 15 residues in the CDR3.

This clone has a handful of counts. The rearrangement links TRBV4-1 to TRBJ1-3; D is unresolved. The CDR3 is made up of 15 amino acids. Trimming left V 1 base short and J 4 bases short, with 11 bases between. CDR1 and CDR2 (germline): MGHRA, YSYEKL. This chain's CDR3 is CASSQATLEGNTIYF. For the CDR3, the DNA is TGCGCCAGCAGCCAAGCAACTCTCGAGGGAAACACCATATATTTT.

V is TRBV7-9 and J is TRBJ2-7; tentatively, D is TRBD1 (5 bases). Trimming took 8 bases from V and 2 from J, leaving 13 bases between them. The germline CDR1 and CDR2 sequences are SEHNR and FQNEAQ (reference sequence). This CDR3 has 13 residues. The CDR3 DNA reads TGTGCCAGCCAAGACAGTTATACCTACGAGCAGTACTTC. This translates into CASQDSYTYEQYF.

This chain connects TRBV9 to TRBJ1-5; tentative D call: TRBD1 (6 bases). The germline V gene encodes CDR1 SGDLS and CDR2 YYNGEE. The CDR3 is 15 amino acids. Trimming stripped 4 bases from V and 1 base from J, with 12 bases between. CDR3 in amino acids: CASSRGGQSNQPQHF. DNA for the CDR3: TGTGCCAGCAGCCGCGGAGGACAGAGCAATCAGCCCCAGCATTTT. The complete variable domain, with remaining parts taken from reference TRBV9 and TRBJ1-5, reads DSGVTQTPKHLITATGQRVTLRCSPRSGDLSVYWYQQSLDQGLQFLIQYYNGEERAKGNILERFSAQQFPDLHSELNLSSLELGDSALYFCASSRGGQSNQPQHFGDGTRLSIL.

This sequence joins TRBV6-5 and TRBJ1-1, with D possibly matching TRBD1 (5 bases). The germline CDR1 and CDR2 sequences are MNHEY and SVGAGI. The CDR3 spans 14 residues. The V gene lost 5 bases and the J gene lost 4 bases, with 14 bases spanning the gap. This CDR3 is CASSLGRGITEAFF. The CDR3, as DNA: TGTGCCAGCAGTCTAGGGAGGGGAATCACTGAAGCTTTCTTT.

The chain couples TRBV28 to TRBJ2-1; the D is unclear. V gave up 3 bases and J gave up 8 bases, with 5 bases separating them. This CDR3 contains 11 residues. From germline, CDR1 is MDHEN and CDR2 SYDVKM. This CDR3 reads CASSFPDEQFF. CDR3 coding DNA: TGTGCCAGCAGTTTTCCCGATGAGCAGTTCTTC.